Listed here are 12 T cell receptor beta chains from one sample, sequenced in a study of T cell responses to AZD1222 COVID-19 vaccine. Data came from immunoSEQ multiplex PCR; TCRdb stores just in-frame clones and leaves some out. The table has about 140,000 clones, around 89% seen once; the top ten hold approximately 3%. The specimen was peripheral blood, collected 28 days after the second AZD1222 dose. The receptors come from an adult who received the AZD1222 COVID-19 vaccine.

This chain uses TRBV7-2 with TRBJ2-3; 9 bases fit TRBD2. The ends lost 3 bases at V and 3 bases at J; junction bases unmatched: 7. The V gene's germline CDR1 is SGHTA and CDR2 FQGNSA. CDR3 size: 16 residues. For the CDR3, the DNA is TGTGCCAGCAGCTTGATAGCGGGGGCGGCTACAGATACGCAGTATTTT. Translating gives CASSLIAGAATDTQYF.

This chain links TRBV5-1 with TRBJ2-5; D call uncertain. The V gene lost 1 base and the J gene lost 3 bases, with 7 bases spanning the gap. This CDR3 region has 13 residues. Germline assignment: CDR1 SGHRS and CDR2 YFSETQ. CDR3 DNA: TGCGCCAGCAGCTTGTATACAGAAGAGACCCAGTACTTC. Translating gives CASSLYTEETQYF.

This chain joins TRBV28 and TRBJ1-2; TRBD1 is a possible D gene (5 bases). There are 12 residues in the CDR3. V was pared by 7 bases and J by 8 bases, with 14 bases between. Germline V gene sequence: CDR1 MDHEN, CDR2 SYDVKM. In DNA form, the CDR3 reads TGTGCCAGCACCGGCGGGGGGAACGGCTACACCTTC. Amino acids: CASTGGGNGYTF.

The J gene is TRBJ1-3, the V gene TRBV7-9, with 7 positions matching TRBD1. V was clipped by 8 bases and J by 1 base; unmatched bases: 5. The CDR3 sequence is 14 residues long. Germline CDR1 reads SEHNR; CDR2 reads FQNEAQ (reference sequence). CDR3 loop: CASVTGRSGNTIYF. For the CDR3, the DNA is TGTGCCAGCGTGACAGGGCGTTCTGGAAACACCATATATTTT.

CDR3 in DNA: TGCGCCAGCAGCCCCAGGGGGTCTTCGAACACCGGGGAGCTGTTTTTT. Its protein product is CASSPRGSSNTGELFF. This chain links TRBV5-1 with TRBJ2-2, with 7 nucleotides matching TRBD1. Germline V gene sequence: CDR1 SGHRS, CDR2 YFSETQ. The CDR3 is 16 amino acids. Trimming cost V 4 bases and J 0 bases; bases outside gene matches: 6.

The chain is built from TRBV10-3 and TRBJ2-2; D is possibly TRBD2 (6 bases). The germline gives CDR1 ENHRY, CDR2 SYGVKD. The CDR3 spans 16 residues. V gave up 8 bases and J gave up 0 bases, with 16 bases separating them. CDR3 nucleotide sequence: TGTGCCATCCGGGAGAGGGGCCCGGCGAACACCGGGGAGCTGTTTTTT. It translates to CAIRERGPANTGELFF.

This clone was found once. The rearrangement links TRBV19 to TRBJ2-5; D is possibly TRBD2 (6 bases). Trimming removed 6 bases from V and 7 bases from J, with 18 bases in between. The CDR3 has 14 amino acids. CDR1 is LNHDA and CDR2 is SQIVND in the germline V gene (reference sequence). The CDR3 protein is CASRWDGPGGTQYF. The CDR3 region has the DNA TGTGCCAGTAGATGGGACGGCCCCGGGGGGACCCAGTACTTC.

CDR3 sequence: CASSLNGGTEAFF. In nucleotides, the CDR3 is TGTGCCAGCAGCTTAAACGGAGGGACTGAAGCTTTCTTT. The chain couples TRBV7-9 to TRBJ1-1; D ambiguous. CDR1 SEHNR and CDR2 FQNEAQ come from the germline V gene (reference sequence). The CDR3 consists of 13 residues. Trimming took 2 bases from V and 5 from J, leaving 9 bases between them.

Notes on this clone: Sequence at one end of the junction differs from germline and may be a read error. The chain combines TRBV7-7 with TRBJ2-3, with D maybe TRBD2 (6 bases). CDR3 size: 14 residues. Looked up from germline, CDR1 is SSHAT and CDR2 is FNYEAQ (reference sequence). The CDR3 spells CASSPREFTDTQYF. CDR3 DNA sequence: TGTGCTAGCAGTCCGCGGGAATTCACAGATACGCAGTATTTT.

The rearrangement uses TRBV19 and TRBJ1-5, with unresolved D. V was cut by 1 base and J by 6 bases, with 13 bases left in between. CDR3 length: 15 amino acids. The germline V gene has CDR1 LNHDA and CDR2 SQIVND (reference sequence). CDR3 nucleotide sequence: TGTGCCAGTAGTATAGGAGGAGTTCTAGGTCAGCCCCAGCATTTT. Residues: CASSIGGVLGQPQHF. The complete variable domain, with remaining parts taken from reference TRBV19 and TRBJ1-5, reads DGGITQSPKYLFRKEGQNVTLSCEQNLNHDAMYWYRQDPGQGLRLIYYSQIVNDFQKGDIAEGYSVSREKKESFPLTVTSAQKNPTAFYLCASSIGGVLGQPQHFGDGTRLSIL.

This clone showed up just once. The chain uses TRBV11-2 and TRBJ2-5; D is perhaps TRBD2 (5 bases). Trimming stripped 5 bases from V and 7 bases from J, with 17 bases between. Germline CDR1 is SGHAT and CDR2 is FQNNGV. This CDR3 has 14 amino acids. The CDR3 reads CASSNPEGIGTQYF. The CDR3 nucleotides are TGTGCCAGCAGCAATCCTGAGGGCATTGGGACCCAGTACTTC.

The gene calls are TRBV30 and TRBJ1-5, with D possibly being TRBD1 (5 bases). This CDR3 is built from 14 residues. V lost 1 base and J lost 3, with 10 bases in between. Germline-derived CDR1 and CDR2 are GTSNPN and SVGIG (reference sequence). CDR3: CAWSGGGYNQPQHF. The CDR3 coding sequence is TGTGCCTGGAGTGGGGGGGGATACAATCAGCCCCAGCATTTT.